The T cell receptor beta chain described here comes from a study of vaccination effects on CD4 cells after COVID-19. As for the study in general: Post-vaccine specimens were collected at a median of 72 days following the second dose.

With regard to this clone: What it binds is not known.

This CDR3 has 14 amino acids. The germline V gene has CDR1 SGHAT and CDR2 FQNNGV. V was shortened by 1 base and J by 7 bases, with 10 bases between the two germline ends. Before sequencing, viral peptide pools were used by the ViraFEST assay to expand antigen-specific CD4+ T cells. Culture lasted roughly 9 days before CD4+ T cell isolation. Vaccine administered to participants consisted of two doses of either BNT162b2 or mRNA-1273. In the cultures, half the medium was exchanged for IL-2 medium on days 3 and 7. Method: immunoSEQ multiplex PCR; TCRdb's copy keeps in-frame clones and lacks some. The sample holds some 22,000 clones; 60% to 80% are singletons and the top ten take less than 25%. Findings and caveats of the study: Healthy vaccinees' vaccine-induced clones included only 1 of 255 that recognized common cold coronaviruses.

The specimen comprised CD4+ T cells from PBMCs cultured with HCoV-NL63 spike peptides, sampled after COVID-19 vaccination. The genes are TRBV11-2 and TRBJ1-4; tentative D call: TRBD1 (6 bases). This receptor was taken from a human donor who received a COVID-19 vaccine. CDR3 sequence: CASSLGGLGEKLFF. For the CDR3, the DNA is TGTGCCAGCAGCTTAGGGGGGCTTGGTGAAAAACTGTTTTTT.